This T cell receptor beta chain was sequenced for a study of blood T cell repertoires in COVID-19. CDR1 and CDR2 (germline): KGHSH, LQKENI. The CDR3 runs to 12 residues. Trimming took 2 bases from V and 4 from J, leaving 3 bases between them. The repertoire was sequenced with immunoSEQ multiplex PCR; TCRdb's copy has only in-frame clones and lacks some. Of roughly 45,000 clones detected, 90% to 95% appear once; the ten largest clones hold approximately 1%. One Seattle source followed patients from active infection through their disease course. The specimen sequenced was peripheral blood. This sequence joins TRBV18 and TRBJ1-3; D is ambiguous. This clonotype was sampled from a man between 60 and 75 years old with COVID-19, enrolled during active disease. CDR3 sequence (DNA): TGTGCCAGCTCACCAGGCGGAAACACCATATATTTT. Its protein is CASSPGGNTIYF.